Below, 18 T cell receptor beta chains from the same sample are listed, as sequenced in a study of blood T cells in healthy people across ages. Through a sample-barcoded 5' primer and a J-beta primer mix, a second PCR was run for about 6 to 11 cycles. MiXCR was run by TCRdb on the 5' RACE reads, yielding one entry per CDR3 protein. The sample carries fewer than 900,000 distinct CDR3 sequences, around 36% recorded once. Material for sequencing was blood. Receptors originate from a man younger than 35 in good health.

This clonotype was seen a handful of times. The CDR3 here is CSARDVGGGNTGELFF. The DNA for the CDR3 is TGCAGTGCTAGAGATGTGGGTGGGGGCAACACCGGGGAGCTGTTTTTT. V and J are TRBV20-1 and TRBJ2-2; tentatively, D is TRBD1 (6 bases). This CDR3 spans 16 amino acids. Trimming left V 0 bases short and J 2 bases short, with 13 bases between. Germline-derived CDR1 and CDR2 are DFQATT and SNEGSKA (reference sequence).

This clonotype was picked up many times. The chain combines TRBV7-9 with TRBJ1-2; weak D call: TRBD1 (5 bases). Germline CDR1 SEHNR, CDR2 FQNEAQ (reference sequence). The CDR3 covers 17 residues. V gave up 2 bases and J gave up 6 bases, with 22 bases separating them. The CDR3 bases are TGTGCCAGCAGCTTAACCGGGGCAGCCAAATTACGGCATGGCTACACCTTC. Translation: CASSLTGAAKLRHGYTF.

This clonotype was seen once. A much larger clone is a single base away; this may be a read error. The chain has TRBV12-3 or TRBV12-4 and TRBJ2-4; unclear D gene. Matching the DNA end better, TRBJ2-5 makes the J call doubtful. The CDR3 spans 14 residues. The CDR3 bases are TGTGCCAGCAGTTTTATTTCGACCAGGGAGACCCAGTACTTC. This gives the protein CASSFISTRETQYF.

In its sample, this clonotype was seen a few times. This chain links TRBV12-3 or TRBV12-4 with TRBJ1-1, with D unclear. V gave up 5 bases and J gave up 10 bases, with 14 bases separating them. The CDR3 covers 12 residues. The CDR3 nucleotides read TGTGCCAGCAGTCACCTATCCATTTTAGCTTTCTTT. This sequence encodes CASSHLSILAFF.

This clonotype was seen a handful of times. The J gene is TRBJ1-6, the V gene TRBV12-3 or TRBV12-4; 8 nucleotides align to TRBD1. V was pared by 7 bases and J by 5 bases, with 4 bases of the junction left unmatched. This CDR3 is built from 14 residues. The CDR3 bases are TGTGCCAGCAACTCACAGGGGGATAATTCACCCCTCCACTTT. Its protein product is CASNSQGDNSPLHF.

The chain is built from TRBV20-1 and TRBJ2-7; TRBD2 is a possible D gene (5 bases). Trimming removed 0 bases at V and 1 base at J, with 13 bases between. CDR1 DFQATT and CDR2 SNEGSKA come from the germline V gene (reference sequence). The CDR3 runs to 15 residues. In DNA, the CDR3 is TGCAGTGCTAGAGAGGACGGACTCCTTTCCTACGAGCAGTACTTC. Its translation is CSAREDGLLSYEQYF.

This clonotype has more than one count but fewer than ten. The chain uses TRBV12-3 or TRBV12-4 and TRBJ2-3; D is perhaps TRBD1 (6 bases). The CDR3 contains 16 residues. Trimming removed 3 bases from V and 0 bases from J, with 13 bases in between. DNA for the CDR3: TGTGCCAGCAGTTTTGGCGACAGGAGAAGCACAGATACGCAGTATTTT. This translates into CASSFGDRRSTDTQYF.

The chain links TRBV18 to TRBJ2-7, with 7 bases matching TRBD2. J was trimmed by 7 bases and V by 1 base; bases with no gene match: 4. The CDR3 spans 13 residues. In germline, CDR1 is KGHSH, CDR2 LQKENI. CDR3 nucleotides: TGTGCCAGCTCACCACGCAGCGGGGATGAGCAGTACTTC. Translation: CASSPRSGDEQYF.

This clonotype was counted at least ten times. The chain has TRBV6-4 and TRBJ1-2; 9 nucleotides line up with TRBD1. CDR1 and CDR2 from the germline V gene are MRHNA and SNTAGT. The trim removed 4 bases at V and 6 bases at J, leaving 6 bases unmatched. The CDR3 spans 14 residues. The CDR3 here is CASSATGTGHGYTF. For the CDR3, the DNA is TGTGCCAGCAGTGCCACCGGGACAGGGCATGGCTACACCTTC.

This chain's CDR3 is CSAIDGPSLFF. The CDR3 DNA reads TGCAGTGCTATTGACGGACCGTCACTGTTTTTT. The V gene is TRBV20-1, the J gene TRBJ1-4; D uncertain. Germline assignment: CDR1 DFQATT and CDR2 SNEGSKA (reference sequence). Deletions cut 4 bases from V and 13 bases from J, with 13 bases between. This CDR3 contains 11 residues.

A word on this clonotype: A much larger clone is a single base away; this may be a read error. The J gene is TRBJ2-1, the V gene TRBV12-3 or TRBV12-4, with a possible D match to TRBD2 (6 bases). The CDR3 is made up of 13 amino acids. The V end lost 1 base, the J end lost 10 bases, and 11 bases lay between the germline ends. The CDR3 DNA reads TGTGCCAGCAGTTTAGGTCTGGGGAGGGAGCAGTTCTTC. It yields the protein CASSLGLGREQFF.

The chain recombines TRBV5-1 with TRBJ1-1; D perhaps matches TRBD1 (6 bases). This CDR3 has 15 amino acids. V dropped 4 bases and J dropped 1 base, with 14 bases sitting between them. Germline V gives CDR1 SGHRS, CDR2 YFSETQ. The CDR3 sequence: CASSPSPGQNTEAFF. CDR3 sequence (DNA): TGCGCCAGCAGCCCATCGCCGGGACAGAACACTGAAGCTTTCTTT. The full variable domain, its missing parts supplied by reference TRBV5-1 and TRBJ1-1, is KAGVTQTPRYLIKTRGQQVTLSCSPISGHRSVSWYQQTPGQGLQFLFEYFSETQRNKGNFPGRFSGRQFSNSRSEMNVSTLELGDSALYLCASSPSPGQNTEAFFGQGTRLTVV.

The chain has TRBV5-5 and TRBJ1-1; D remains ambiguous. Looked up from germline, CDR1 is SGHKS and CDR2 is YYEKEE (reference sequence). CDR3 length: 11 amino acids. Trimming removed 3 bases at V and 3 bases at J, with 3 bases between. CDR3 nucleotide sequence: TGTGCCAGCAGCTGGGACACTGAAGCTTTCTTT. Amino acids: CASSWDTEAFF.

The rearrangement links TRBV27 to TRBJ2-2; 7 nucleotides line up with TRBD1. The CDR3 contains 15 residues. Germline V gives CDR1 MNHEY, CDR2 SMNVEV (reference sequence). J was trimmed by 3 bases and V by 2 bases; bases with no gene match: 3. The CDR3 DNA sequence: TGTGCCAGCAGTTTAGTCCAGGGGGACACCGGGGAGCTGTTTTTT. Protein product: CASSLVQGDTGELFF.

This clonotype was detected many times. The V call is TRBV7-2, the J call TRBJ2-7; D gene ambiguous. Per the germline V gene, CDR1 is SGHTA and CDR2 is FQGNSA. CDR3 length equals 14 residues. The ends were cut back, 5 bases at V and 2 bases at J, with 13 bases in the middle. The CDR3 DNA follows: TGTGCCAGCAGCCGCCCTATTAATGCCTACGAGCAGTACTTC. Translation: CASSRPINAYEQYF.

This rearrangement joins TRBV24-1 to TRBJ2-1; either TRBD1 or TRBD2 may supply D (6 bases each). The ends were cut back, 1 base at V and 8 bases at J, with 17 bases in the middle. This CDR3 region has 16 residues. The germline V gene encodes CDR1 KGHDR and CDR2 SFDVKD. CDR3 residues: CATSDFLQAGEDEQFF. CDR3 DNA: TGTGCCACCAGTGATTTCCTACAGGCAGGGGAGGATGAGCAGTTCTTC.

The CDR3 protein is CASSSTGTYNSPLHF. The CDR3 DNA reads as TGTGCCAGCAGTTCTACAGGGACCTATAATTCACCCCTCCACTTT. The chain couples TRBV12-3 or TRBV12-4 to TRBJ1-6, with a weak D call TRBD1 (6 bases). Trimming took off 4 bases at V and 2 bases at J, with 9 bases between the two ends. The CDR3 sequence is 15 residues long.

Concerning this clonotype itself: The junction differs from germline at one of its ends, possibly a read error. V gene TRBV5-8 combines with J gene TRBJ2-5; 10 bases agree with TRBD2. The CDR3 consists of 15 residues. Germline CDR1 is SGHTS and CDR2 is YDEGEE. CDR3 nucleotides: TGTGCCAGCTACTTACCTAGCGGGAGTCGAGAGACCCAGTACTTT. This codes for CASYLPSGSRETQYF.